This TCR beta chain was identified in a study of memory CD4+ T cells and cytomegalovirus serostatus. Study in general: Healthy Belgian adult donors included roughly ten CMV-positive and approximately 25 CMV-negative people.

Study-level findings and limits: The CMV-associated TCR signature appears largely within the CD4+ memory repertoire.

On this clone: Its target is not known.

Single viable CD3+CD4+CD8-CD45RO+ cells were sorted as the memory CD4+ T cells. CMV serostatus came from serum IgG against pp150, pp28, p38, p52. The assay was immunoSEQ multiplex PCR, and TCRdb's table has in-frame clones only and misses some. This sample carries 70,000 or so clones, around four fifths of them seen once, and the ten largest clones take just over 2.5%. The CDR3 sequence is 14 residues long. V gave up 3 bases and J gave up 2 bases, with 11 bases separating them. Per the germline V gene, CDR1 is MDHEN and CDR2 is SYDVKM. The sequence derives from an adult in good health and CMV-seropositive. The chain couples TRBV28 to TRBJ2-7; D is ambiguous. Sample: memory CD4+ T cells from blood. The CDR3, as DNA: TGTGCCAGCAGTTTCCAGCAGTATACCTACGAGCAGTACTTC. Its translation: CASSFQQYTYEQYF.